This passage covers 23 T cell receptor beta chains from one sample sequenced in a study of Graves' ophthalmopathy and Graves' hyperthyroidism. Amplification targeted the TCR beta CDR3 regions, with RNA transcripts as the source material. First-round RT-PCR used HTBI primers; second-round multiplex PCR followed. TCRdb reprocessed the multiplex PCR reads via MiXCR and lists one record per CDR3 protein. The table shows 500,000 to 800,000 distinct CDR3 sequences, with 35% to 45% occurring only once. The material sequenced was peripheral blood. These receptors were collected from an adult man with Graves' ophthalmopathy.

This clonotype showed up many times. V and J are TRBV10-3 and TRBJ2-3, with a possible D match to TRBD2 (6 bases). Germline CDR1 is ENHRY and CDR2 is SYGVKD. V was clipped by 9 bases and J by 0 bases, with 10 bases between them. The CDR3 contains 13 residues. The CDR3 DNA sequence: TGTGCCATTCTAGCGCCGAGCACAGATACGCAGTATTTT. Translated: CAILAPSTDTQYF.

This clonotype was found many times. One junction end does not reproduce the germline sequence, and a read error may be involved. CDR3 bases: TGTGCCAGCAGCCCCGGAGGGAGGGCCGGGAACCCTGAAGCTTTCTTT. Translation gives CASSPGGRAGNPEAFF. The chain combines TRBV7-8 with TRBJ1-1; D call uncertain. Germline CDR1 and CDR2: SGHVS and FQNEAQ. This CDR3 has 16 amino acids.

This clonotype was seen many times. This chain connects TRBV7-6 to TRBJ2-2; 7 bases map to TRBD2. This CDR3 spans 16 amino acids. The ends lost 3 bases at V and 1 base at J; junction bases unmatched: 5. Per germline, CDR1 SGHVS and CDR2 FNYEAQ. The CDR3 DNA is TGTGCCAGCAGCTTTTACCTAGCGGAGAACACCGGGGAGCTGTTTTTT. Its protein product is CASSFYLAENTGELFF.

This clonotype came up many times. The chain is built from TRBV25-1 and TRBJ1-1; 9 nucleotides match TRBD1. Germline assignment: CDR1 MGHDK and CDR2 SYGVNS. The V segment lost 6 bases and the J segment 5 bases; nucleotides outside the gene matches: 4. This CDR3 region has 13 residues. The CDR3 DNA is TGTGCCAGCAGGGGACAGGGTTTTACTGAAGCTTTCTTT. The encoded protein is CASRGQGFTEAFF. The full variable domain, rest sourced from reference TRBV25-1 and TRBJ1-1, is EADIYQTPRYLVIGTGKKITLECSQTMGHDKMYWYQQDPGMELHLIHYSYGVNSTEKGDLSSESTVSRIRTEHFPLTLESARPSHTSQYLCASRGQGFTEAFFGQGTRLTVV.

This chain connects TRBV7-2 to TRBJ2-7; D gene uncertain. The CDR3 consists of 13 residues. Germline-derived CDR1 and CDR2 are SGHTA and FQGNSA. Between the trimmed V and J ends, which lost 4 bases and 3 bases, there was a span of 10 bases. The CDR3: CASSSQLRYEQYF. CDR3 DNA sequence: TGTGCCAGCAGCTCCCAGTTGCGCTACGAGCAGTACTTC.

The rearrangement uses TRBV4-3 and TRBJ2-2; TRBD1 agrees at 10 bases. V shed 1 base and J 6 bases; nucleotides not matched to a gene: 2. CDR1 LGHNA and CDR2 YSLEER come from the germline V gene. The CDR3 has 15 residues. The CDR3 sequence is CASSQVDRGPGELFF. CDR3 DNA sequence: TGCGCCAGCAGCCAAGTTGACAGGGGGCCCGGGGAGCTGTTTTTT.

The V gene is TRBV30, the J gene TRBJ2-5; no firm D call. Germline CDR1 is GTSNPN and CDR2 is SVGIG (reference sequence). The CDR3 runs 13 residues. Trimming took 0 bases from V and 2 from J, leaving 7 bases between them. CDR3 amino acids: CAWSVGSQETQYF. CDR3 nucleotide sequence: TGTGCCTGGAGTGTAGGGTCGCAAGAGACCCAGTACTTC.

Notes on this clonotype: An end of the junction does not agree with germline; a read error may underlie this. The chain recombines TRBV7-2 with TRBJ2-7; tentative D call: TRBD2 (5 bases). Germline V lookup: CDR1 SGHTA, CDR2 FQGNSA. This CDR3 spans 16 amino acids. CDR3 loop: CASSTHRTRPGSKQYF. The CDR3 DNA reads as TGCGCCAGCAGCACCCATCGGACTCGGCCGGGTAGTAAGCAGTACTTC. Full variable domain (remainder filled in from reference TRBV7-2 and TRBJ2-7): GAGVSQSPSNKVTEKGKDVELRCDPISGHTALYWYRQSLGQGLEFLIYFQGNSAPDKSGLPSDRFSAERTGGSVSTLTIQRTQQEDSAVYLCASSTHRTRPGSKQYFGPGTRLTVT.

The genes are TRBV24-1 and TRBJ2-5; 8 bases align to TRBD2. Germline V CDR1 and CDR2: KGHDR, SFDVKD. Trimming took 8 bases from V and 2 from J; bases not matched to a gene: 6. The CDR3 has 14 residues. The CDR3 DNA is TGTGCCACCACTCGCGGGGGGCAACAAGAGACCCAGTACTTC. The encoded protein is CATTRGGQQETQYF.

This clonotype came up many times. The chain is built from TRBV5-1 and TRBJ2-7; no firm D call. This CDR3 contains 14 residues. Germline V CDR1 and CDR2: SGHRS, YFSETQ. The germline V and J ends were trimmed by 2 bases and 0 bases, with 9 bases remaining between them. The CDR3 sequence is CASSFVGDSYEQYF. The DNA of the CDR3 is TGCGCCAGCAGCTTCGTAGGAGACTCCTACGAGCAGTACTTC.

This chain connects TRBV14 to TRBJ2-7, with 9 bases lining up with TRBD1. Trimming took 6 bases from V and 6 from J; bases not matched to a gene: 12. From germline, CDR1 is SGHDN and CDR2 FVKESK. The CDR3 has 15 amino acids. The CDR3 region is CASRQTGTGKFEQYF. CDR3 sequence (DNA): TGTGCCAGCAGGCAAACCGGGACAGGGAAATTCGAGCAGTACTTC.

Comments on this clonotype: This clone may be a read error of a much larger clone one base away. This rearrangement joins TRBV15 to TRBJ2-2; 7 positions match TRBD2. Trimming cost V 3 bases and J 2 bases; bases outside gene matches: 9. The CDR3 runs 17 residues. Germline loops: CDR1 LNHNV, CDR2 YYDKDF (reference sequence). This CDR3 is CATSSDLAGENTGELFF. For the CDR3, the DNA is TGTGCCACCAGCAGCGATCTTGCGGGGGAAAACACCGGGGAGCTGTTTTTT. Variable domain in full (rest from reference TRBV15 and TRBJ2-2): DAMVIQNPRYQVTQFGKPVTLSCSQTLNHNVMYWYQQKSSQAPKLLFHYYDKDFNNEADTPDNFQSRRPNTSFCFLDIRSPGLGDTAMYLCATSSDLAGENTGELFFGEGSRLTVL.

The CDR3 nucleotides are TGTGCCAGCAGCGCAGGGGGCCCTGCTCCCTTCCTTCCAACTAATGAAAAACTGTTTTTT. This encodes CASSAGGPAPFLPTNEKLFF. The genes are TRBV9 and TRBJ1-4; 8 bases match TRBD1. The CDR3 is 20 amino acids. V lost 3 bases to trimming and J lost 0 bases; unmatched junction nucleotides: 16. The germline V gene encodes CDR1 SGDLS and CDR2 YYNGEE.

This clonotype has a count of ten or more. This chain joins TRBV7-9 and TRBJ1-4; 7 positions agree with TRBD1. Germline trimming cut 4 bases from V and 8 bases from J; bases unmatched to any gene: 10. CDR1 and CDR2 from the germline V gene are SEHNR and FQNEAQ (reference sequence). This CDR3 region has 15 residues. The CDR3 region is CASSSTTGKDEKLFF. CDR3 sequence (DNA): TGTGCCAGCAGCTCAACGACAGGGAAGGACGAAAAACTGTTTTTT.

Ten or more counts support this clonotype. The J gene is TRBJ1-2, the V gene TRBV19; D call uncertain. The V gene's germline CDR1 is LNHDA and CDR2 SQIVND (reference sequence). The V end lost 1 base, the J end lost 2 bases, and 8 bases lay between the germline ends. The CDR3 consists of 14 residues. CDR3 coding DNA: TGTGCCAGTAGTATAGTCGGAGGGAACTATGGCTACACCTTC. This gives the protein CASSIVGGNYGYTF.

The J gene is TRBJ1-2, the V gene TRBV7-2, with D perhaps TRBD1 (6 bases). Germline CDR1 SGHTA, CDR2 FQGNSA. Trimming stripped 8 bases from V and 6 bases from J, with 22 bases between. This CDR3 contains 15 residues. Here the CDR3 reads CASGSAFGGINGYTF. The DNA of the CDR3 is TGTGCCAGCGGATCAGCTTTCGGGGGCATCAATGGCTACACCTTC. Full variable domain (missing parts from reference TRBV7-2 and TRBJ1-2): GAGVSQSPSNKVTEKGKDVELRCDPISGHTALYWYRQSLGQGLEFLIYFQGNSAPDKSGLPSDRFSAERTGGSVSTLTIQRTQQEDSAVYLCASGSAFGGINGYTFGSGTRLTVV.

This clonotype was detected many times. V gene TRBV12-3 or TRBV12-4 combines with J gene TRBJ1-2; D possibly corresponds to TRBD1 (6 bases). Trimming took off 3 bases at V and 5 bases at J, with 10 bases between the two ends. The CDR3 sequence is 13 residues long. The CDR3 DNA reads TGTGCCAGCAGTTTCGGGACACCTTATGGCTACACCTTC. It encodes CASSFGTPYGYTF.

This clonotype appeared many times. The J gene is TRBJ1-2, the V gene TRBV19, with 7 positions matching TRBD1. Germline V gene lookup returns CDR1 LNHDA and CDR2 SQIVND (reference sequence). CDR3 length equals 16 residues. V trimming: 5 bases; J trimming: 2 bases; junction bases outside the gene matches: 11. The DNA for the CDR3 is TGTGCCAGTAGTCCCCGATACGGACAGGACAACTATGGCTACACCTTC. The encoded protein is CASSPRYGQDNYGYTF.

In its sample, this clonotype was seen many times. V is TRBV9 and J is TRBJ1-1; D gene unclear. Between the trimmed V and J ends, which lost 3 bases and 4 bases, there was a span of 13 bases. The V gene's germline CDR1 is SGDLS and CDR2 YYNGEE. The CDR3 totals 14 residues. The CDR3 nucleotides read TGTGCCAGCAGCGCGAACTTGCCCGGCACTGAAGCTTTCTTT. It encodes CASSANLPGTEAFF.

This clonotype was seen more than once but under ten times. The chain joins TRBV6-5 to TRBJ2-6; D possibly corresponds to TRBD2 (5 bases). The germline V gene encodes CDR1 MNHEY and CDR2 SVGAGI. CDR3 length: 18 amino acids. Trimming stripped 7 bases from V and 0 bases from J, with 19 bases between. In DNA form, the CDR3 reads TGTGCCAGCAACGACCCGCGGGTCCGAGGCTCTGGGGCCAACGTCCTGACTTTC. Protein: CASNDPRVRGSGANVLTF.

The V call is TRBV2, the J call TRBJ2-7; 9 bases match TRBD2. V shed 2 bases, J shed 2 bases, and the junction held 4 bases outside the gene matches. The germline V gene has CDR1 SNHLY and CDR2 FYNNEI. The CDR3 extends over 15 amino acids. As DNA, the CDR3 is TGTGCCAGCAGTGAACTGGCTAGCGGGACCTACGAGCAGTACTTC. It is translated as CASSELASGTYEQYF. Together with reference TRBV2 and TRBJ2-7, the CDR3 gives the full variable domain: EPEVTQTPSHQVTQMGQEVILRCVPISNHLYFYWYRQILGQKVEFLVSFYNNEISEKSEIFDDQFSVERPDGSNFTLKIRSTKLEDSAMYFCASSELASGTYEQYFGPGTRLTVT.

This clonotype was seen only once. The CDR3 ends on some other residue instead of the conserved phenylalanine or tryptophan, so this is likely a read error. It is unclear where the CDR3 begins or ends on the DNA, so no DNA is shown, and the CDR3 is as TCRdb lists it. The genes are TRBV7-9 and TRBJ2-2; whether TRBD2, the table's D call, matches the DNA was not checked. CDR1 and CDR2 from the germline V gene are SEHNR and FQNEAQ (reference sequence). The CDR3 length is 16 residues, termini included. The CDR3 protein is CASREGPGKRTPGSGC.

Concerning this clonotype itself: A read error is likely, as this CDR3 ends without the conserved phenylalanine or tryptophan. The CDR3 region has the DNA TGTGCCAGCATTGATGGCAGGTCCCCCTACGAGCAGTACATC. It is translated as CASIDGRSPYEQYI. The chain carries TRBV2 and TRBJ2-7, with no clear D. The V gene lost 7 bases and the J gene lost 2 bases, with 15 bases spanning the gap. CDR3 length equals 14 residues. CDR1 and CDR2 from the germline V gene are SNHLY and FYNNEI.